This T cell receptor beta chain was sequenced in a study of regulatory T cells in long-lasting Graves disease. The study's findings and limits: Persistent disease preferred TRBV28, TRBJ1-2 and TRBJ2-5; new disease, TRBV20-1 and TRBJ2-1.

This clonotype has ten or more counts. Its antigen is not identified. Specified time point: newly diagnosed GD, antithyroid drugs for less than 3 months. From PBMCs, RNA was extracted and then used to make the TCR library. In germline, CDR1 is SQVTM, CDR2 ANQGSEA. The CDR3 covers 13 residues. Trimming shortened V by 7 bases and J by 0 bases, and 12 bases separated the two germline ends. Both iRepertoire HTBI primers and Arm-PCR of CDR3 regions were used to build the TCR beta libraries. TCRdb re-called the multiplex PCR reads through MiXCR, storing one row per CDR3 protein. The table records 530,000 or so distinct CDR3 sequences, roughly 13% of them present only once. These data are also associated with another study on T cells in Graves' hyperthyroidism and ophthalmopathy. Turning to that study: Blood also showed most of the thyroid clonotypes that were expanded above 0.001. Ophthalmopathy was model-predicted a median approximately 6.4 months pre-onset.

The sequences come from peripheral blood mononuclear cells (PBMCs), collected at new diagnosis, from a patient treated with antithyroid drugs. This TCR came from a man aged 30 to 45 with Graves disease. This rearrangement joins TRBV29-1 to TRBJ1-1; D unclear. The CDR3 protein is CSAAAIMNTEAFF. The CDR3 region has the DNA TGCAGCGCCGCGGCCATCATGAACACTGAAGCTTTCTTT.